Sequencing of this TCR beta chain was carried out in a study of metastatic and nonmetastatic thyroid tumors. Study outcomes and limitations: Significantly higher TCR beta diversity was reportedly seen in malignant thyroid tumors than benign nodules, in blood and tumor.

Until they underwent thyroid surgery, no patient had received any treatment. Germline assignment: CDR1 SGHVS and CDR2 FQNEAQ. The CDR3 has 16 residues. Per the study methods: Using the CDR3 differences seen across clinicopathological groups, the authors built a distant-metastasis classifier for papillary thyroid cancer, which was meant to discriminate distant-metastatic patients. TCRdb reprocessed the PCR reads using MiXCR. The V and J calls and clone size are TCRdb's, not the authors'. Here the sample spans about 30,000 clones, more than 20% being singletons. Points on this clone: The antigen is not known. A read error may produce the germline difference seen at one junction end.

V is TRBV7-8 and J is TRBJ2-3; D ambiguous. What was sequenced was blood. This receptor was identified in a female donor with papillary thyroid cancer or a benign thyroid nodule (not recorded which). Some clones in this sample may be carry-over from other donors' samples. In DNA form, the CDR3 reads TGTGCCAGCAGCTTAGCGTGGCTCGAGCAAGGAGATACTCAGTATTTT. Protein sequence: CASSLAWLEQGDTQYF. Based on the CDR3 plus reference TRBV7-8 and TRBJ2-3, the full variable domain is GAGVSQSPRYKVAKRGQDVALRCDPISGHVSLFWYQQALGQGPEFLTYFQNEAQLDKSGLPSDRFFAERPEGSVSTLKIQRTQQEDSAVYLCASSLAWLEQGDTQYFGPGTRLTVL.